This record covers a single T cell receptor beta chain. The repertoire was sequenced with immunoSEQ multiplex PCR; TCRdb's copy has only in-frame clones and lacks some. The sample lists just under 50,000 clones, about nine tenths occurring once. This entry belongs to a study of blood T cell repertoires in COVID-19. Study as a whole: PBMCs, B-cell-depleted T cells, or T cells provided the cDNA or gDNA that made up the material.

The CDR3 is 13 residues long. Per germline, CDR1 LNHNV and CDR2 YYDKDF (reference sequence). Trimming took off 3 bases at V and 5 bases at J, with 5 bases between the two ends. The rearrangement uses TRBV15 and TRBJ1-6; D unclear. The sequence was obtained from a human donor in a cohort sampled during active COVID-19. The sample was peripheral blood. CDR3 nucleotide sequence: TGTGCCACCAGCAGGCAGAATAATTCACCCCTCCACTTT. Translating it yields CATSRQNNSPLHF.